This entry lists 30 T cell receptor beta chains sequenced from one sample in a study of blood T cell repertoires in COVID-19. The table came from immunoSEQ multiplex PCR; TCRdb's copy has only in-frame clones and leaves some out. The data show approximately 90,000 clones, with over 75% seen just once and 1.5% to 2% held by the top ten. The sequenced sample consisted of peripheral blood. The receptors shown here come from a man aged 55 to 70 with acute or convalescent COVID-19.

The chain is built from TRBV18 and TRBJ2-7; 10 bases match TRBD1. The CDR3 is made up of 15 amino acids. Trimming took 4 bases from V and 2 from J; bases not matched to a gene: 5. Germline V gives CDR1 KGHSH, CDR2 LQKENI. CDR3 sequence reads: CASSHGTGEPYEQYV. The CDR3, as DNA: TGTGCCAGCTCACACGGGACAGGGGAGCCCTACGAGCAGTACGTC.

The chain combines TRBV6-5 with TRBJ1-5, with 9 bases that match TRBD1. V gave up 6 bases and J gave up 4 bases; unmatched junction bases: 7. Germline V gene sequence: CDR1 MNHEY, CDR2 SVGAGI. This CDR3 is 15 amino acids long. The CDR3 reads CASSHDRGYNQPQHF. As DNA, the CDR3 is TGTGCCAGCAGCCACGACAGGGGGTATAATCAGCCCCAGCATTTT.

The CDR3 sequence is CASSSLRGQYTGELFF. CDR3 DNA: TGCGCCAGCAGCTCCCTTAGGGGGCAGTACACCGGGGAGCTGTTTTTT. The chain joins TRBV5-1 to TRBJ2-2, with 7 positions matching TRBD1. Germline V gene lookup returns CDR1 SGHRS and CDR2 YFSETQ. Unmatched junction bases numbered 8, after V lost 3 bases and J lost 3 bases. The CDR3 is 16 residues long.

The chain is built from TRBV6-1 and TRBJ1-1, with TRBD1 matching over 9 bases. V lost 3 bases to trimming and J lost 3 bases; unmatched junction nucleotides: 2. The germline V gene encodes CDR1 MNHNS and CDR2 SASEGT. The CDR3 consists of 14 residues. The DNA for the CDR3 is TGTGCCAGCAGTGAGACAGGGGGGCACACTGAAGCTTTCTTT. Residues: CASSETGGHTEAFF.

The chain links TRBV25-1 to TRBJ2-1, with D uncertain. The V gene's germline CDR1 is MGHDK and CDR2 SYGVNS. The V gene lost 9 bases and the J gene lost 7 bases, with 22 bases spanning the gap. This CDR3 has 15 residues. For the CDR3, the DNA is TGTGCCAGTGCCCACTTAAGTCACGGAGTAAATGAGCAGTTCTTC. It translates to CASAHLSHGVNEQFF.

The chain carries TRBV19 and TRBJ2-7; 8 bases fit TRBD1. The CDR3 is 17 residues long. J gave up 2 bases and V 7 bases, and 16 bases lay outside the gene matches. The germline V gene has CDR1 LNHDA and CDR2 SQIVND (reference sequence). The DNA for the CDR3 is TGTGCCAGTACCAATCCCGGAGGGCAGGGGGCCACCTACGAGCAGTACGTC. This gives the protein CASTNPGGQGATYEQYV.

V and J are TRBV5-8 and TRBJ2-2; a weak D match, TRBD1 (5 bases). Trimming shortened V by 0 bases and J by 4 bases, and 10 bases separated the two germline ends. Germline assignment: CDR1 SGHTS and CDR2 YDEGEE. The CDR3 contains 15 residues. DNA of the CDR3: TGTGCCAGCAGCTTGGGACAGCGAGGCACCGGGGAGCTGTTTTTT. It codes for CASSLGQRGTGELFF.

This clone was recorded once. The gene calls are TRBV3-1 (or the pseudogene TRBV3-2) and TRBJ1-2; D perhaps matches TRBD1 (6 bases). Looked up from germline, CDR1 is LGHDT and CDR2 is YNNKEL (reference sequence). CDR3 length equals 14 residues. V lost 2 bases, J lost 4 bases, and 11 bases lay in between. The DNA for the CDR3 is TGTGCCAGCAGCCAAACGACAGGATCCTATGGCTACACCTTC. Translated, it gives CASSQTTGSYGYTF.

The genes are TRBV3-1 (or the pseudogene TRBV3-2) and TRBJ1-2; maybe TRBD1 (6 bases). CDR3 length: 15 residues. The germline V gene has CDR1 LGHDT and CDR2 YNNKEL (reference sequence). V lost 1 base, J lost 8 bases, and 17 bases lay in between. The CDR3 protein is CASSQGGAGERGYTF. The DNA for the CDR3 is TGTGCCAGCAGCCAAGGAGGGGCAGGGGAAAGGGGCTACACCTTC.

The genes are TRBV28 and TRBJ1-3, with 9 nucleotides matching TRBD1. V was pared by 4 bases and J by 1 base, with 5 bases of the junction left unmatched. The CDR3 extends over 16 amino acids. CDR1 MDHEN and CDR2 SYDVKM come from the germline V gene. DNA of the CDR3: TGTGCCAGCAGTTCCCCCGGGACAGGGTCTGGAAACACCATATATTTT. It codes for CASSSPGTGSGNTIYF.

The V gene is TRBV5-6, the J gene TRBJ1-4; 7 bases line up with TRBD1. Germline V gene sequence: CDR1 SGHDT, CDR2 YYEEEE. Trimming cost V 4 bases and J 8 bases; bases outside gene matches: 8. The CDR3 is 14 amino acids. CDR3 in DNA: TGTGCCAGCAGCAAGACAGGGAGAGGAGAAAAACTGTTTTTT. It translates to CASSKTGRGEKLFF.

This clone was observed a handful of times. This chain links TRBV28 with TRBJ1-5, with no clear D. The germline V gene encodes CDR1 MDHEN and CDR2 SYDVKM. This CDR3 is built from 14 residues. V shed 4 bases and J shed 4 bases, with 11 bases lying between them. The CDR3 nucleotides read TGTGCCAGCAGTTCCCCGGGGAGGAATCAGCCCCAGCATTTT. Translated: CASSSPGRNQPQHF. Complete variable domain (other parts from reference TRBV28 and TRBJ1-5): DVKVTQSSRYLVKRTGEKVFLECVQDMDHENMFWYRQDPGLGLRLIYFSYDVKMKEKGDIPEGYSVSREKKERFSLILESASTNQTSMYLCASSSPGRNQPQHFGDGTRLSIL.

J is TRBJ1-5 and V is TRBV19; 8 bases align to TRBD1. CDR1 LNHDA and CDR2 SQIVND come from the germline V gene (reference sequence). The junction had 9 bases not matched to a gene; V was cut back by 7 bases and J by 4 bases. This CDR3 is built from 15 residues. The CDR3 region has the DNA TGTGCCAGTACATTTGACAGGGGTAAGAATCAGCCCCAGCATTTT. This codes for CASTFDRGKNQPQHF.

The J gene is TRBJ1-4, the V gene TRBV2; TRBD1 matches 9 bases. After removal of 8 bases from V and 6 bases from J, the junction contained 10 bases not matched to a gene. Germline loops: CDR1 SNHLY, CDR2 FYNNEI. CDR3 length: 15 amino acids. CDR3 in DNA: TGTGCCAGCGTCACAGGGGGCGCGGCTGATGAAAAACTGTTTTTT. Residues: CASVTGGAADEKLFF.

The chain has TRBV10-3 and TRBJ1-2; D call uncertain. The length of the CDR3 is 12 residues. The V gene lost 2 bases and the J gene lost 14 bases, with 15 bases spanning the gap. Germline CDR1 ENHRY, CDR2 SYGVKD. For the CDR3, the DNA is TGTGCCATCAGTGAGACGACCGCGGGGTGGACCTTC. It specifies CAISETTAGWTF.

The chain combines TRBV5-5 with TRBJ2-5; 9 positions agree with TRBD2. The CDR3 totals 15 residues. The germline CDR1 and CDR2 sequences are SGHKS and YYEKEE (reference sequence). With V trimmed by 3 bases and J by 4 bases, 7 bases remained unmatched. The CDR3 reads CASSSTSGRGETQYF. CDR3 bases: TGTGCCAGCAGCTCGACTAGCGGAAGGGGAGAGACCCAGTACTTC.

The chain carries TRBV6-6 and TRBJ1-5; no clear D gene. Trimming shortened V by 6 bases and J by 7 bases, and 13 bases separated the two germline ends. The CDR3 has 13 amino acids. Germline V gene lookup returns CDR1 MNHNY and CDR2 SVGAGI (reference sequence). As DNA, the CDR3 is TGTGCCAGCAGCCCGTCGCCCGAGCAGCCCCAGCATTTT. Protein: CASSPSPEQPQHF.

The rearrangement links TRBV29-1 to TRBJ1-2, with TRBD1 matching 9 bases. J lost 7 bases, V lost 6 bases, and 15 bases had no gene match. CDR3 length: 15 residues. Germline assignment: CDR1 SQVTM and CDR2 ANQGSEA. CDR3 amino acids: CSVSGQGGPLGGYTF. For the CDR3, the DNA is TGCAGCGTCTCGGGACAGGGAGGACCCCTAGGTGGCTACACCTTC.

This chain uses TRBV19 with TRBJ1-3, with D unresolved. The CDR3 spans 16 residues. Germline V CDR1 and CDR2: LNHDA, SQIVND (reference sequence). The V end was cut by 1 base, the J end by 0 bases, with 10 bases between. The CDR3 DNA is TGTGCCAGTAGTATAGCGGAGGTTTTCTCTGGAAACACCATATATTTT. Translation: CASSIAEVFSGNTIYF.

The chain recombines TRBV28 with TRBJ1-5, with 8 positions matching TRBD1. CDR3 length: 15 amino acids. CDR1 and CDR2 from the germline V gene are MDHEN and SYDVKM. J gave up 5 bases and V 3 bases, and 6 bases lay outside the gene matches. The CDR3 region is CASSLWTGQDQPQHF. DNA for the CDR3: TGTGCCAGCAGTTTGTGGACAGGGCAGGATCAGCCCCAGCATTTT.

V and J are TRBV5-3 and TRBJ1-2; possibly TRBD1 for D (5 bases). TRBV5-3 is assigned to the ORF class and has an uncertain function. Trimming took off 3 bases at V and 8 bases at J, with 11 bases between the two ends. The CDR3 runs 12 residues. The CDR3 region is CARSSGGDGYTF. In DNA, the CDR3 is TGTGCCAGAAGCTCCGGAGGGGACGGCTACACCTTC.

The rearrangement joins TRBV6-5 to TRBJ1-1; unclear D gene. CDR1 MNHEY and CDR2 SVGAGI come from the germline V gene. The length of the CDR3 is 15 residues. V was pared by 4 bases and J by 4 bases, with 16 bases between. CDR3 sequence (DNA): TGTGCCAGCAGTTCCGTGGGCGGGGTCGGCACTGAAGCTTTCTTT. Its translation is CASSSVGGVGTEAFF.

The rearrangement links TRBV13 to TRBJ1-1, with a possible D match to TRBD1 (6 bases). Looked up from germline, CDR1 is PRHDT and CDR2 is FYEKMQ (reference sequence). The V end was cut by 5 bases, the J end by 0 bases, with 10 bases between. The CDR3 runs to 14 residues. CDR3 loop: CASSTWTVNTEAFF. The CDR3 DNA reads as TGTGCCAGCAGCACCTGGACAGTGAACACTGAAGCTTTCTTT. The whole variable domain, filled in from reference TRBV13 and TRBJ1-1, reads AAGVIQSPRHLIKEKRETATLKCYPIPRHDTVYWYQQGPGQDPQFLISFYEKMQSDKGSIPDRFSAQQFSDYHSELNMSSLELGDSALYFCASSTWTVNTEAFFGQGTRLTVV.

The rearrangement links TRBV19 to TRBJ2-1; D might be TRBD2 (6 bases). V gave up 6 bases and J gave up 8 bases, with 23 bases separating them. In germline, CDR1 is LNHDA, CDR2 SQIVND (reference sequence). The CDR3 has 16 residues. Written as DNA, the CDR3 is TGTGCCAGTAGGAAACGCGGGGTGGATGGAAAGGATGAGCAGTTCTTC. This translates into CASRKRGVDGKDEQFF.

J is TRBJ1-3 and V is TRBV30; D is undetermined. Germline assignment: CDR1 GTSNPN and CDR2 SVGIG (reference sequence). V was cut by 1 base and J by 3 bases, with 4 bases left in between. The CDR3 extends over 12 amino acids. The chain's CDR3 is CAWSGGGNTIYF. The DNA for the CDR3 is TGTGCCTGGAGTGGAGGTGGAAACACCATATATTTT.

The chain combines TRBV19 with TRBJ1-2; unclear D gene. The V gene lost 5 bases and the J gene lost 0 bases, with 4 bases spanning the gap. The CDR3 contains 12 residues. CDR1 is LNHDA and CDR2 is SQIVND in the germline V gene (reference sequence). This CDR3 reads CASSLTNYGYTF. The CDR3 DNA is TGTGCCAGTAGTCTAACTAACTATGGCTACACCTTC.

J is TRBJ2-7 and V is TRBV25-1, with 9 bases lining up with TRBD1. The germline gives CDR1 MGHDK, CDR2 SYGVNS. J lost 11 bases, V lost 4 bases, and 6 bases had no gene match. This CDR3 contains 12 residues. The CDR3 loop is CASSGSTGGKYF. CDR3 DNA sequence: TGTGCCAGCAGTGGGTCAACAGGGGGCAAGTACTTC.

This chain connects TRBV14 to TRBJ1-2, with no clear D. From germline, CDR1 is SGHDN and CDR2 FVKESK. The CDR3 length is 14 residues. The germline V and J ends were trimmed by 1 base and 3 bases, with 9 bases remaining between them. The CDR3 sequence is CASSQGLRDYGYTF. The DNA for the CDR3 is TGTGCCAGCAGCCAAGGCTTGAGGGACTATGGCTACACCTTC.

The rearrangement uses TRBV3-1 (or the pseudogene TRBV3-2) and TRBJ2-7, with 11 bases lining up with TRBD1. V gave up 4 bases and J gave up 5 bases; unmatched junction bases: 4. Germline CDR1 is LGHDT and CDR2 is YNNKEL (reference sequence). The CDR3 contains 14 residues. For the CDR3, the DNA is TGTGCCAGCAGCCCGTGGACAGGGGGCGACGAGCAGTACTTC. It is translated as CASSPWTGGDEQYF.

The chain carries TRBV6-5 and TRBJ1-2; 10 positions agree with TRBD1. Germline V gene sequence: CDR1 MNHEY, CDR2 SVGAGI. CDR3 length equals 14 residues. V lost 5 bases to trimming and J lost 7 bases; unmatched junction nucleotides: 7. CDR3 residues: CASSRTGTGAGYTF. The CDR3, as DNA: TGTGCCAGCAGTCGAACCGGGACAGGGGCTGGCTACACCTTC.